Below, 26 T cell receptor beta chains from the same sample are listed, as sequenced in a study of blood T cell repertoires in COVID-19. Assay: immunoSEQ multiplex PCR; the TCRdb copy retains only in-frame clones and omits some. The table lists over 350,000 clones, around 90% of them singletons. Source material: PBMCs or T cells enriched from blood (not recorded which). All receptors come from a woman between 18 and 29 years old with acute COVID-19.

The chain uses TRBV4-3 and TRBJ1-5; D not resolved. Trimming removed 0 bases at V and 1 base at J, with 7 bases between. Looked up from germline, CDR1 is LGHNA and CDR2 is YSLEER. The CDR3 consists of 15 residues. The CDR3 loop is CASSQEPQSNQPQHF. The CDR3 nucleotides are TGCGCCAGCAGCCAAGAACCTCAGAGCAATCAGCCCCAGCATTTT.

The chain recombines TRBV7-9 with TRBJ1-1; 11 bases match TRBD1. Germline V gene data show CDR1 as SEHNR and CDR2 as FQNEAQ (reference sequence). The V segment lost 5 bases and the J segment 4 bases; nucleotides outside the gene matches: 9. This CDR3 contains 16 residues. CDR3 protein: CASSPGQGAGSTEAFF. CDR3 nucleotide sequence: TGTGCCAGCAGCCCCGGACAGGGGGCAGGTAGCACTGAAGCTTTCTTT.

This clone is a singleton in its sample. This chain connects TRBV6-5 to TRBJ1-2; TRBD1 matches 7 bases. Germline V gene sequence: CDR1 MNHEY, CDR2 SVGAGI. The CDR3 length is 13 residues. The trim removed 2 bases at V and 6 bases at J, leaving 3 bases unmatched. CDR3 nucleotide sequence: TGTGCCAGCAGTTACCAACAGGGGAATGGCTACACCTTC. Amino acids: CASSYQQGNGYTF.

With respect to this clone: This sample also contains other DNA sequences that code for the same CDR3. V and J are TRBV7-6 and TRBJ1-1; unclear D gene. Germline V CDR1 and CDR2: SGHVS, FNYEAQ. The CDR3 consists of 13 residues. The V gene lost 4 bases and the J gene lost 1 base, with 7 bases spanning the gap. CDR3 DNA: TGTGCCAGCAGCTCTCAGGAGAACACTGAAGCTTTCTTT. Translating gives CASSSQENTEAFF.

The V and J genes are TRBV6-5 and TRBJ1-5, with 8 nucleotides matching TRBD1. Germline V gene lookup returns CDR1 MNHEY and CDR2 SVGAGI. The length of the CDR3 is 15 residues. The V and J ends lost 5 bases and 4 bases, in that order; junction bases with no gene match: 7. CDR3 bases: TGTGCCAGCAGTAACCGGGACAGGTCAAATCAGCCCCAGCATTTT. Encoded protein: CASSNRDRSNQPQHF.

The chain employs TRBV29-1 and TRBJ1-4, with TRBD1 matching over 9 bases. V dropped 6 bases and J dropped 7; count of bases not matched to a gene: 6. Germline assignment: CDR1 SQVTM and CDR2 ANQGSEA. The CDR3 extends over 13 amino acids. CDR3 amino acids: CSVATGGFEKLFF. CDR3 nucleotides: TGCAGCGTAGCGACAGGGGGGTTTGAAAAACTGTTTTTT.

V and J are TRBV19 and TRBJ2-3, with TRBD2 matching over 9 bases. This CDR3 comprises 14 residues. After removal of 9 bases from V and 1 base from J, the junction contained 5 bases not matched to a gene. The germline V gene encodes CDR1 LNHDA and CDR2 SQIVND (reference sequence). The CDR3 DNA follows: TGTGCCAGCATTAGCGGGAGTGGCACAGATACGCAGTATTTT. Amino acids: CASISGSGTDTQYF.

This rearrangement joins TRBV10-3 to TRBJ1-3; D unresolved. V lost 4 bases to trimming and J lost 1 base, with 11 bases between them. This CDR3 contains 15 residues. Per the germline V gene, CDR1 is ENHRY and CDR2 is SYGVKD. This CDR3 reads CAISADDTSGNTIYF. In DNA form, the CDR3 reads TGTGCCATCAGTGCTGATGACACATCTGGAAACACCATATATTTT.

The rearrangement joins TRBV18 to TRBJ2-7; TRBD1 might be the D (5 bases). Trimming pared 1 base from V and 5 bases from J, leaving 9 bases between. Germline CDR1 KGHSH, CDR2 LQKENI. The CDR3 spans 13 residues. The CDR3 loop is CASSPLIRDEQYF. CDR3 DNA sequence: TGTGCCAGCTCACCACTTATCAGGGACGAGCAGTACTTC. The full variable domain, with the rest looked up from reference TRBV18 and TRBJ2-7, is NAGVMQNPRHLVRRRGQEARLRCSPMKGHSHVYWYRQLPEEGLKFMVYLQKENIIDESGMPKERFSAEFPKEGPSILRIQQVVRGDSAAYFCASSPLIRDEQYFGPGTRLTVT.

The chain is built from TRBV24-1 and TRBJ2-1; 14 nucleotides match TRBD2. Trimming at V came to 12 bases and at J to 2 bases, leaving 5 bases not matched to a gene. There are 15 residues in the CDR3. Germline-derived CDR1 and CDR2 are KGHDR and SFDVKD. The CDR3 sequence: CASGTSGGPYNEQFF. In DNA form, the CDR3 reads TGTGCCTCCGGGACTAGCGGGGGCCCCTACAATGAGCAGTTCTTC.

The chain carries TRBV4-2 and TRBJ1-1, with D hard to call. The CDR3 extends over 13 amino acids. Germline V lookup: CDR1 LGHNA, CDR2 YNFKEQ. Trimming stripped 1 base from V and 2 bases from J, with 5 bases between. DNA of the CDR3: TGTGCCAGCAGCCAAGCTTCCAACACTGAAGCTTTCTTT. Residues: CASSQASNTEAFF.

This clone was recorded once. The chain couples TRBV6-5 to TRBJ2-6; weak D call: TRBD1 (5 bases). V gave up 4 bases and J gave up 0 bases, with 10 bases separating them. Per the germline V gene, CDR1 is MNHEY and CDR2 is SVGAGI. The CDR3 totals 16 residues. The CDR3, as DNA: TGTGCCAGCAGTTCCCCAGGGCTCTCTGGGGCCAACGTCCTGACTTTC. This codes for CASSSPGLSGANVLTF.

The V and J genes are TRBV10-3 and TRBJ2-7; 7 bases align to TRBD1. V lost 8 bases to trimming and J lost 2 bases; unmatched junction nucleotides: 3. The V gene's germline CDR1 is ENHRY and CDR2 SYGVKD. The CDR3 is 12 residues long. CDR3 in DNA: TGTGCCATCTCGGGACAGACCTACGAGCAGTACTTC. It yields the protein CAISGQTYEQYF.

CDR3 in amino acids: CASLNVGGASSYNEQFF. CDR3 nucleotides: TGTGCCAGCCTCAACGTGGGGGGGGCGAGCTCCTACAATGAGCAGTTCTTC. The chain links TRBV3-1 (or the pseudogene TRBV3-2) to TRBJ2-1, with D possibly matching TRBD2 (7 bases). V lost 8 bases, J lost 0 bases, and 20 bases lay in between. Germline lookup yields CDR1 LGHDT and CDR2 YNNKEL (reference sequence). CDR3 length: 17 residues.

CDR3 amino acids: CASTTTGYTNYGYTF. As DNA, the CDR3 is TGTGCCAGTACTACGACAGGCTATACTAACTATGGCTACACCTTC. This chain joins TRBV19 and TRBJ1-2; D may be TRBD1 (6 bases). The germline CDR1 and CDR2 sequences are LNHDA and SQIVND (reference sequence). This CDR3 has 15 residues. With 7 bases removed from V and 0 bases from J, the gap between germline ends came to 15 bases.

The table lists this clone with a count of one. The chain joins TRBV7-9 to TRBJ1-4; no clear D. CDR1 and CDR2 from the germline V gene are SEHNR and FQNEAQ (reference sequence). V lost 5 bases and J lost 8, with 9 bases in between. This CDR3 has 12 residues. The CDR3 DNA reads TGTGCCAGCAGCGACGGGAGGGAAAAACTGTTTTTT. This translates into CASSDGREKLFF.

This chain connects TRBV27 to TRBJ1-3, with D possibly TRBD1 on 6 matching bases. Deletions cut 8 bases from V and 0 bases from J, with 14 bases between. CDR1 and CDR2 (germline): MNHEY, SMNVEV (reference sequence). The CDR3 is made up of 15 amino acids. The CDR3 loop reads CASVGQLLSGNTIYF. CDR3 nucleotide sequence: TGTGCCAGCGTCGGACAGCTTCTCTCTGGAAACACCATATATTTT.

DNA for the CDR3: TGTGCCATCAGCGCCGGGACAGGGGGACGTGAAAAACTGTTTTTT. This translates into CAISAGTGGREKLFF. The V call is TRBV10-3, the J call TRBJ1-4, with 11 bases fitting TRBD1. The germline V gene encodes CDR1 ENHRY and CDR2 SYGVKD. The trim removed 6 bases at V and 7 bases at J, leaving 7 bases unmatched. The CDR3 consists of 15 residues.

The chain is built from TRBV7-2 and TRBJ2-2; possible D gene TRBD1, 7 bases. CDR3 length equals 14 residues. Per germline, CDR1 SGHTA and CDR2 FQGNSA. The V gene lost 5 bases and the J gene lost 7 bases, with 14 bases spanning the gap. CDR3 in amino acids: CASSVTGEVGELFF. CDR3 nucleotides: TGTGCCAGCAGCGTTACAGGGGAGGTCGGGGAGCTGTTTTTT.

The rearrangement links TRBV15 to TRBJ2-5; TRBD1 matches 11 bases. The CDR3 covers 16 residues. V dropped 5 bases and J dropped 5; count of bases not matched to a gene: 10. Per germline, CDR1 LNHNV and CDR2 YYDKDF (reference sequence). The CDR3 DNA is TGTGCCACCAGCCGAAAAAGGACAGGGGGCGGCGAGACCCAGTACTTC. Translating gives CATSRKRTGGGETQYF.

The rearrangement uses TRBV7-9 and TRBJ2-3, with D maybe TRBD1 (6 bases). The CDR3 runs 13 residues. Germline V lookup: CDR1 SEHNR, CDR2 FQNEAQ (reference sequence). V shed 6 bases and J shed 4 bases, with 11 bases lying between them. CDR3 in amino acids: CASRAGVADTQYF. In DNA form, the CDR3 reads TGTGCCAGCAGAGCAGGGGTAGCAGATACGCAGTATTTT.

CDR3 DNA: TGTGCCAGCAGTCGTGACTTACCCACCTACGAGCAGTACTTC. This gives the protein CASSRDLPTYEQYF. The chain links TRBV6-5 to TRBJ2-7; D is undetermined. V lost 5 bases and J lost 2, with 13 bases in between. Per germline, CDR1 MNHEY and CDR2 SVGAGI. CDR3 size: 14 residues.

V is TRBV12-5 and J is TRBJ2-7; maybe TRBD2 (7 bases). This CDR3 spans 16 amino acids. Germline CDR1 LGHNT, CDR2 FRNRAP. V was cut by 3 bases and J by 5 bases, with 20 bases left in between. The CDR3 loop reads CASGFPPGGPFHEQYF. In nucleotides, the CDR3 is TGTGCTAGTGGTTTCCCGCCCGGGGGGCCTTTCCACGAGCAGTACTTC. Variable domain in full (rest from reference TRBV12-5 and TRBJ2-7): DARVTQTPRHKVTEMGQEVTMRCQPILGHNTVFWYRQTMMQGLELLAYFRNRAPLDDSGMPKDRFSAEMPDATLATLKIQPSEPRDSAVYFCASGFPPGGPFHEQYFGPGTRLTVT.

Only one count was recorded for this clone. J is TRBJ1-5 and V is TRBV5-6; TRBD1 is a possible D gene (5 bases). V was pared by 3 bases and J by 6 bases, with 13 bases between. Germline V CDR1 and CDR2: SGHDT, YYEEEE. The CDR3 is made up of 14 amino acids. The CDR3 DNA reads as TGTGCCAGCAGCTCAACAGGAACGGCTCAGCCCCAGCATTTT. It encodes CASSSTGTAQPQHF.

The rearrangement links TRBV27 to TRBJ2-6; tentatively, D is TRBD1 (6 bases). The germline CDR1 and CDR2 sequences are MNHEY and SMNVEV (reference sequence). Trimming removed 3 bases at V and 0 bases at J, with 9 bases between. The CDR3 has 16 amino acids. CDR3 bases: TGTGCCAGCAGTTTCAACAGGGCCTCTGGGGCCAACGTCCTGACTTTC. Protein: CASSFNRASGANVLTF.

V gene TRBV28 combines with J gene TRBJ1-6; D might be TRBD1 (6 bases). The CDR3 consists of 16 residues. Germline CDR1 and CDR2: MDHEN and SYDVKM. V lost 8 bases, J lost 5 bases, and 19 bases lay in between. CDR3 sequence reads: CASGLTQGLNNSPLHF. The CDR3 DNA reads as TGTGCCAGCGGATTAACCCAGGGGCTTAATAATTCACCCCTCCACTTT.